The 10 T cell receptor beta chains below all came from one sample that was sequenced in a study of OX40 agonist ivuxolimab in advanced cancers. Clones were read by immunoSEQ multiplex PCR, and TCRdb kept only the in-frame ones, dropping some. The sample holds 75,000 to 80,000 clones, around four fifths seen once. This specimen was CD4+ or CD8+ T cells sorted from blood, taken in a trial of the OX40 agonist ivuxolimab. The receptors originated from an adult with an advanced solid tumor such as melanoma, head and neck, liver or kidney cancer.

The rearrangement uses TRBV27 and TRBJ2-7; no clear D. Germline CDR1 and CDR2: MNHEY and SMNVEV (reference sequence). The CDR3 covers 14 residues. V gave up 4 bases and J gave up 5 bases, with 15 bases separating them. CDR3 protein: CASSSLADENEQYF. The CDR3 region has the DNA TGTGCCAGCAGTTCCCTGGCCGACGAAAACGAGCAGTACTTC.

On this clone itself: The junction and the germline gene differ at one end; a read error may be behind it. This rearrangement joins TRBV10-3 to TRBJ2-7, with D possibly matching TRBD2 (5 bases). CDR1 and CDR2 (germline): ENHRY, SYGVKD. The CDR3 has 12 residues. CDR3 DNA sequence: TGTGCCACCAGTGACAACGGGGATGAGCAGTACTTC. It translates to CATSDNGDEQYF.

The J gene is TRBJ2-7, the V gene TRBV19; no clear D. Germline V gene data show CDR1 as LNHDA and CDR2 as SQIVND (reference sequence). The CDR3 consists of 13 residues. Trimming removed 8 bases at V and 4 bases at J, with 15 bases between. For the CDR3, the DNA is TGTGCCAGTCTCCCTCCCGACCCTTACGAGCAGTACTTC. It translates to CASLPPDPYEQYF.

The CDR3 here is CASSFEAAQFF. The CDR3 nucleotides read TGTGCCAGCAGCTTCGAGGCGGCGCAGTTCTTC. V usage is TRBV7-9 and J usage is TRBJ2-1; D is uncertain. Germline-derived CDR1 and CDR2 are SEHNR and FQNEAQ (reference sequence). V was clipped by 3 bases and J by 12 bases, with 9 bases between them. There are 11 residues in the CDR3.

V is TRBV9 and J is TRBJ2-7, with D uncertain. The CDR3 has 16 amino acids. Germline CDR1 is SGDLS and CDR2 is YYNGEE. V shed 0 bases and J shed 0 bases, with 13 bases lying between them. In nucleotides, the CDR3 is TGTGCCAGCAGCGTAGGGTCGGTGACACGCTCCTACGAGCAGTACTTC. Its protein is CASSVGSVTRSYEQYF. The entire variable domain, with the rest obtained from reference TRBV9 and TRBJ2-7, is as follows: DSGVTQTPKHLITATGQRVTLRCSPRSGDLSVYWYQQSLDQGLQFLIQYYNGEERAKGNILERFSAQQFPDLHSELNLSSLELGDSALYFCASSVGSVTRSYEQYFGPGTRLTVT.

CDR3 sequence (DNA): TGCGCCAGCAGTCGGGACATTATTAGCAATCAGCCCCAGCATTTT. Protein: CASSRDIISNQPQHF. The V and J genes are TRBV4-3 and TRBJ1-5; TRBD1 might be the D (6 bases). V lost 6 bases and J 0 bases, leaving 12 bases between the germline ends. Germline CDR1 and CDR2: LGHNA and YSLEER. The CDR3 runs 15 residues.

The chain joins TRBV30 to TRBJ2-5, with TRBD1 matching 7 bases. This CDR3 has 14 amino acids. J lost 5 bases, V lost 5 bases, and 11 bases had no gene match. In germline, CDR1 is GTSNPN, CDR2 SVGIG (reference sequence). CDR3 in DNA: TGTGCCTGGGGGGAACAGGGGATGGGGGAGACCCAGTACTTC. Translated: CAWGEQGMGETQYF.

The chain joins TRBV10-3 to TRBJ1-5; 7 bases are shared with TRBD1. J was trimmed by 6 bases and V by 6 bases; bases with no gene match: 11. CDR1 is ENHRY, CDR2 SYGVKD, per germline. This CDR3 has 15 residues. CDR3: CAISPGQTGSQPQHF. The CDR3, as DNA: TGTGCCATCAGCCCGGGACAGACGGGCAGTCAGCCCCAGCATTTT.

This clone appeared a single time. Other DNA sequences in the same sample also yield this CDR3. V gene TRBV10-3 combines with J gene TRBJ1-5; D might be TRBD1 (6 bases). The CDR3 is 14 amino acids. V was clipped by 3 bases and J by 2 bases, with 8 bases between them. CDR1 and CDR2 (germline): ENHRY, SYGVKD. The CDR3 DNA is TGTGCCATCAGTGAAAGGGGGGGCAATCAGCCCCAGCATTTT. Protein: CAISERGGNQPQHF.

The CDR3 coding sequence is TGTGCCAGCAGTGAAAGGGGGGCAACCGGGGAGCTGTTTTTT. Translating gives CASSERGATGELFF. This sequence joins TRBV6-1 and TRBJ2-2; D may correspond to TRBD1 or TRBD2 (6 bases each). CDR3 length: 14 residues. The ends were cut back, 2 bases at V and 5 bases at J, with 9 bases in the middle. Germline assignment: CDR1 MNHNS and CDR2 SASEGT.